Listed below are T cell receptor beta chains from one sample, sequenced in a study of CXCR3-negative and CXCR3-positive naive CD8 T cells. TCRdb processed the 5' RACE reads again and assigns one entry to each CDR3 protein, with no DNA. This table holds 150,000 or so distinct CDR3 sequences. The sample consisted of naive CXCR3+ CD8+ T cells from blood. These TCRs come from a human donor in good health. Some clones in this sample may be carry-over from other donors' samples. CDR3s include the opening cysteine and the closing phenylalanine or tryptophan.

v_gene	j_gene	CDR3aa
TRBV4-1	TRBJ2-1	CASSQGTSGSYNEQFF
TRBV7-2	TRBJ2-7	CASSPEAWDRAYEQYF
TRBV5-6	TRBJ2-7	CASSIAYEQYF
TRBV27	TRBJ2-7	CASSFGPRSYEQYF
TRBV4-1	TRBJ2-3	CASSQGWATTDTQYF
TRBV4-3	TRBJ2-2	CASSPYLLAGGPGGELFF
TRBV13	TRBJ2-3	CASSLEHQSTDTQYF
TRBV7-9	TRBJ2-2	CASSLESPGRIGELFF
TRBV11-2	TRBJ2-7	CASSSPSLGEWDYEQYF
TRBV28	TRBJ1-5	CASRPHRYNQPQHF
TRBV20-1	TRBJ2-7	CSARDEGGGTYEQYF